The clone carrying this T cell receptor beta chain has just one count. A much more abundant neighbour one base away suggests this may be a read error. The conserved final phenylalanine or tryptophan is absent from the CDR3, which likely points to a read error. The data were obtained in a study of T cells in Graves' hyperthyroidism and ophthalmopathy. V gave up 2 bases and J gave up 4 bases, with 8 bases separating them. The CDR3 consists of 12 residues. CDR1 is DFQATT, CDR2 SNEGSKA, per germline (reference sequence). What was amplified from RNA transcripts were TCR beta CDR3 regions. First-round RT-PCR of the TCR CDR3 relied on the HTBI primer set. TCRdb reanalysed the multiplex PCR reads using MiXCR and keeps one entry per CDR3 protein. Of about 530,000 distinct CDR3 sequences in the sample, 15% to 20% were seen once.

The sample taken for sequencing was blood. The source of this sequence is a woman aged 18-29 years with Graves' ophthalmopathy. The V and J genes are TRBV20-1 and TRBJ2-5; a weak D match, TRBD1 (7 bases). The CDR3 DNA reads as TGCAGTGCTAGACAGGGGGGAGAGACCCAGTACTCC. The encoded protein is CSARQGGETQYS.